This passage covers 24 T cell receptor beta chains from one sample sequenced in a study of blood T cell repertoires in COVID-19. Generated by immunoSEQ multiplex PCR, the TCRdb table keeps only in-frame clones and is missing some. The sample carries around 70,000 clones, roughly 80% recorded once. Sequencing was performed on peripheral blood. Every receptor here comes from a woman in her fifties or sixties with acute or convalescent COVID-19.

The chain combines TRBV6-5 with TRBJ2-7, with a tentative D call TRBD2 (5 bases). Trimming shortened V by 5 bases and J by 0 bases, and 8 bases separated the two germline ends. The CDR3 consists of 13 residues. CDR1 and CDR2 from the germline V gene are MNHEY and SVGAGI. For the CDR3, the DNA is TGTGCCAGCAGTCATCGGGGCTCCTACGAGCAGTACGTC. It yields the protein CASSHRGSYEQYV.

The DNA of the CDR3 is TGCAGCGTCGGGACAGAAGCTTTCTTT. It translates to CSVGTEAFF. The J gene is TRBJ1-1, the V gene TRBV29-1; the D gene is possibly TRBD1 (6 bases). Between the trimmed V and J ends, which lost 6 bases and 8 bases, there was a span of 7 bases. There are 9 residues in the CDR3. Per the germline V gene, CDR1 is SQVTM and CDR2 is ANQGSEA.

The genes are TRBV9 and TRBJ1-1; 7 positions agree with TRBD1. The germline gives CDR1 SGDLS, CDR2 YYNGEE. This CDR3 comprises 18 residues. V shed 0 bases and J 0 bases; nucleotides not matched to a gene: 11. The CDR3 loop reads CASSVATGVNPLNTEAFF. The CDR3 coding sequence is TGTGCCAGCAGCGTAGCAACAGGGGTGAACCCCCTGAACACTGAAGCTTTCTTT.

This rearrangement joins TRBV3-1 (or the pseudogene TRBV3-2) to TRBJ1-2; no clear D gene. In germline, CDR1 is LGHDT, CDR2 YNNKEL (reference sequence). The CDR3 is 19 residues long. The ends were cut back, 4 bases at V and 1 base at J, with 25 bases in the middle. The CDR3 nucleotides are TGTGCCAGCAGCCCTCCCGGGAGGCAGGCGCCCCTCTATAACTATGGCTACACCTTC. This translates into CASSPPGRQAPLYNYGYTF.

CDR3 amino acids: CASSFTTGTNYGYTF. DNA of the CDR3: TGTGCCAGCAGCTTTACGACAGGGACCAACTATGGCTACACCTTC. The rearrangement joins TRBV7-2 to TRBJ1-2, with 7 bases that match TRBD1. V trimming: 3 bases; J trimming: 2 bases; junction bases outside the gene matches: 6. The CDR3 is 15 residues long. Germline values: CDR1 SGHTA, CDR2 FQGNSA. The full variable domain, completed using reference TRBV7-2 and TRBJ1-2, is GAGVSQSPSNKVTEKGKDVELRCDPISGHTALYWYRQSLGQGLEFLIYFQGNSAPDKSGLPSDRFSAERTGGSVSTLTIQRTQQEDSAVYLCASSFTTGTNYGYTFGSGTRLTVV.

This clone was detected only once. The chain joins TRBV2 to TRBJ1-6; maybe TRBD1 (6 bases). Per the germline V gene, CDR1 is SNHLY and CDR2 is FYNNEI. Trimming took off 6 bases at V and 8 bases at J, with 8 bases between the two ends. The CDR3 is 12 amino acids. This CDR3 is CASRDSYSPLHF. In DNA, the CDR3 is TGTGCCAGCAGGGACAGCTATTCACCCCTCCACTTT.

This rearrangement joins TRBV12-3 or TRBV12-4 to TRBJ1-1, with 8 bases that match TRBD1. Losses at the gene ends were 6 bases for V and 10 bases for J; bases not matched to a gene: 10. The CDR3 is made up of 13 amino acids. The CDR3 DNA reads TGTGCCAGCAGCTGGGACAGGACCAGCGGAGCTTTCTTT. It specifies CASSWDRTSGAFF.

The V and J genes are TRBV6-5 and TRBJ2-3; weak D call: TRBD1 (5 bases). The V end was cut by 5 bases, the J end by 1 base, with 13 bases between. Germline CDR1 is MNHEY and CDR2 is SVGAGI. The CDR3 is made up of 15 amino acids. CDR3: CASSPLDSRTDTQYF. CDR3 in DNA: TGTGCCAGCAGTCCCCTCGACAGTCGCACAGATACGCAGTATTTT.

V gene TRBV5-1 combines with J gene TRBJ1-1; D gene uncertain. The germline gives CDR1 SGHRS, CDR2 YFSETQ. This CDR3 has 13 amino acids. Trimming removed 3 bases from V and 3 bases from J, with 9 bases in between. CDR3 amino acids: CASSSSGDTEAFF. CDR3 bases: TGCGCCAGCAGCTCGAGTGGAGACACTGAAGCTTTCTTT.

The chain joins TRBV30 to TRBJ1-2; D gene ambiguous. Germline CDR1 reads GTSNPN; CDR2 reads SVGIG (reference sequence). V lost 1 base and J 5 bases, leaving 8 bases between the germline ends. The CDR3 is 12 amino acids. The CDR3 nucleotides are TGTGCCTGGAGTGCTACCTCATATGGCTACACCTTC. As protein: CAWSATSYGYTF.

The CDR3 is CASMVRGNSPLHF. The CDR3, as DNA: TGTGCCAGCATGGTTAGGGGAAATTCACCCCTCCACTTT. The V and J genes are TRBV2 and TRBJ1-6, with TRBD1 as a possible D gene (5 bases). Germline-derived CDR1 and CDR2 are SNHLY and FYNNEI. Trimming took 7 bases from V and 7 from J, leaving 11 bases between them. The CDR3 length is 13 residues.

This clone has more than one count but fewer than ten. The chain links TRBV19 to TRBJ1-2, with D hard to call. The CDR3 has 13 amino acids. The V end was cut by 3 bases, the J end by 8 bases, with 13 bases between. The V gene's germline CDR1 is LNHDA and CDR2 SQIVND (reference sequence). The CDR3 loop reads CASSIPGTGGYTF. The CDR3 DNA reads TGTGCCAGTAGTATCCCCGGAACCGGGGGCTACACCTTC.

The genes are TRBV5-5 and TRBJ1-6; 7 bases map to TRBD1. The germline gives CDR1 SGHKS, CDR2 YYEKEE (reference sequence). The CDR3 length is 15 residues. V lost 2 bases to trimming and J lost 5 bases; unmatched junction nucleotides: 4. The CDR3 nucleotides are TGTGCCAGCAGCTTTCAGGGGGAGGATAATTCACCCCTCCACTTT. Amino acid sequence: CASSFQGEDNSPLHF.

The chain joins TRBV4-3 to TRBJ2-1; 7 bases fit TRBD1. Trimming at V came to 1 base and at J to 7 bases, leaving 4 bases not matched to a gene. Germline V CDR1 and CDR2: LGHNA, YSLEER. This CDR3 spans 14 amino acids. CDR3 residues: CASSQVRGWNEQFF. CDR3 bases: TGCGCCAGCAGCCAAGTCAGGGGGTGGAATGAGCAGTTCTTC.

This sequence joins TRBV7-8 and TRBJ1-1; the D gene is possibly TRBD1 (5 bases). Germline V gene data show CDR1 as SGHVS and CDR2 as FQNEAQ. The CDR3 loop spans 14 amino acids. Trimming took 4 bases from V and 4 from J, leaving 13 bases between them. The CDR3 sequence: CASSSQGWGTEAFF. The DNA of the CDR3 is TGTGCCAGCAGCTCGCAGGGTTGGGGCACTGAAGCTTTCTTT.

This rearrangement joins TRBV12-3 or TRBV12-4 to TRBJ1-2, with a weak D call TRBD1 (5 bases). This CDR3 has 13 amino acids. V lost 3 bases and J lost 4, with 9 bases in between. The CDR3 DNA sequence: TGTGCCAGCAGTTTCCCGGGACTCTATGGCTACACCTTC. It encodes CASSFPGLYGYTF.

V is TRBV6-5 and J is TRBJ1-5, with D maybe TRBD1 (5 bases). Trimming stripped 2 bases from V and 1 base from J, with 6 bases between. Germline loops: CDR1 MNHEY, CDR2 SVGAGI. There are 14 residues in the CDR3. The CDR3 DNA is TGTGCCAGCAGTTACGGGGCAAGCAATCAGCCCCAGCATTTT. It is translated as CASSYGASNQPQHF.

This chain joins TRBV19 and TRBJ1-1; possible D gene TRBD1, 6 bases. Germline CDR1 is LNHDA and CDR2 is SQIVND (reference sequence). This CDR3 is 14 amino acids long. Trimming left V 3 bases short and J 5 bases short, with 13 bases between. CDR3 DNA sequence: TGTGCCAGTAGTATCGAGACAGGTTTGACTGAAGCTTTCTTT. This encodes CASSIETGLTEAFF.

CDR3 sequence reads: CASSPNLFRQGVSYEQYV. CDR3 coding DNA: TGTGCCAGCAGTCCTAACCTTTTTAGACAGGGGGTCTCCTACGAGCAGTACGTC. V usage is TRBV6-6 and J usage is TRBJ2-7; 9 bases are a match to TRBD1. This CDR3 comprises 18 residues. Looked up from germline, CDR1 is MNHNY and CDR2 is SVGAGI (reference sequence). The V and J ends lost 5 bases and 0 bases, in that order; junction bases with no gene match: 14.

The chain combines TRBV6-2 or TRBV6-3 with TRBJ1-4; D not certain. Per the germline V gene, CDR1 is MNHEY and CDR2 is SVGEGT. The CDR3 is made up of 15 amino acids. Trimming left V 0 bases short and J 6 bases short, with 11 bases between. The CDR3 coding sequence is TGTGCCAGCAGTTACTCACGGGGTTCGGATGAAAAACTGTTTTTT. The encoded protein is CASSYSRGSDEKLFF.

The chain uses TRBV2 and TRBJ1-5, with TRBD1 matching over 7 bases. After removal of 6 bases from V and 3 bases from J, the junction contained 5 bases not matched to a gene. CDR1 is SNHLY and CDR2 is FYNNEI in the germline V gene. There are 14 residues in the CDR3. The CDR3 DNA sequence: TGTGCCAGCAGGAGGGGGCAGCCCAATCAGCCCCAGCATTTT. This translates into CASRRGQPNQPQHF.

The CDR3 loop is CASSLFGLSNTEAFF. The CDR3 DNA is TGTGCCAGCAGTTTATTTGGCCTTTCGAACACTGAAGCTTTCTTT. V gene TRBV27 combines with J gene TRBJ1-1; D gene ambiguous. This CDR3 has 15 residues. V was pared by 1 base and J by 1 base, with 10 bases between. CDR1 is MNHEY, CDR2 SMNVEV, per germline (reference sequence).

V usage is TRBV9 and J usage is TRBJ1-3, with 7 bases aligning to TRBD1. Germline V lookup: CDR1 SGDLS, CDR2 YYNGEE. J lost 0 bases, V lost 3 bases, and 6 bases had no gene match. The CDR3 runs 16 residues. In DNA, the CDR3 is TGTGCCAGCAGCGCGGGACAGTTAGACTCTGGAAACACCATATATTTT. Translation gives CASSAGQLDSGNTIYF. Variable domain in full (rest from reference TRBV9 and TRBJ1-3): DSGVTQTPKHLITATGQRVTLRCSPRSGDLSVYWYQQSLDQGLQFLIQYYNGEERAKGNILERFSAQQFPDLHSELNLSSLELGDSALYFCASSAGQLDSGNTIYFGEGSWLTVV.

V and J are TRBV10-1 and TRBJ1-2; TRBD1 matches 7 bases. This CDR3 has 12 residues. V shed 6 bases and J 6 bases; nucleotides not matched to a gene: 4. The germline gives CDR1 WNHNN, CDR2 SYGVQD (reference sequence). This CDR3 reads CASSSGTDGYTF. CDR3 DNA sequence: TGCGCCAGCAGCTCCGGGACAGATGGCTACACCTTC.